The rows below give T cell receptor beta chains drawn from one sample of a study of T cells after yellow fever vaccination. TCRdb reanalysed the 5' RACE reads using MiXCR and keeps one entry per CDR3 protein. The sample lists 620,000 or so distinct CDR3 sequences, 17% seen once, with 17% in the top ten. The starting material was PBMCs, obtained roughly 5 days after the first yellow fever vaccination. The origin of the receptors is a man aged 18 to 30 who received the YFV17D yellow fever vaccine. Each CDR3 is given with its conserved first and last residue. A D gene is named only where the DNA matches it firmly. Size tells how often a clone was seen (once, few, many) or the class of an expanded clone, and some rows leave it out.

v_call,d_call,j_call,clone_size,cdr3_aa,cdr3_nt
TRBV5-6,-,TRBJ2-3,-,CASSYPPLRTDTQYF,TGTGCCAGCAGCTACCCCCCACTCCGCACAGATACGCAGTATTTT
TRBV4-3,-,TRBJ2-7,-,CASSQAGGTGYEQYF,TGCGCCAGCAGCCAGGCTGGGGGGACCGGCTACGAGCAGTACTTC
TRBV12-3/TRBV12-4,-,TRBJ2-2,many,CASSRRGQGDIGELFF,TGTGCCAGCAGTCGGCGGGGGCAGGGAGATATCGGGGAGCTGTTTTTT
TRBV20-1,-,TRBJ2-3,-,CSAGGATQDTQYF,TGCAGTGCTGGCGGTGCTACGCAGGATACGCAGTATTTT
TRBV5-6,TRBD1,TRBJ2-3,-,CASSSRDRGMDTQYF,TGTGCCAGCAGCAGCCGGGACAGGGGAATGGATACGCAGTATTTT
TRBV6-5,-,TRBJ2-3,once,CASSSWDSGATDTQYF,TGTGCCAGCAGTTCCTGGGACTCCGGGGCCACAGATACGCAGTATTTT
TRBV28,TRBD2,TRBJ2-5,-,CASGKLTTTSGGRGTQYF,TGTGCCAGCGGTAAACTCACAACAACTAGCGGGGGACGGGGGACCCAGTACTTC
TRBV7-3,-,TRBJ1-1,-,CASSLNTGEWAEAFF,TGTGCCAGCAGCTTAAACACGGGGGAATGGGCTGAAGCTTTCTTT
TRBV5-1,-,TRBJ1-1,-,CASSFPDRNTEAFF,TGCGCCAGCAGCTTCCCCGACAGGAACACTGAAGCTTTCTTT
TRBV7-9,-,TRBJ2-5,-,CASVPWGEGETQYF,TGTGCCAGCGTTCCATGGGGGGAAGGGGAGACCCAGTACTTC